These 22 T cell receptor beta chains originate from one sample sequenced in a study of cytomegalovirus exposure and HLA in healthy donors. PCR used 60 Vbeta primers and 13 Jbeta primers. Only in-frame clones appear in the TCRdb table, and some are missing; sequencing was by immunoSEQ multiplex PCR. The sample consists of 140,000 or so clones, 61% of them appearing once. Source material: PBMCs. These receptors all stem from a male donor in good health and CMV-seronegative.

This clone occurred a few times. The CDR3 sequence: CASSLGQRQPQHF. The CDR3 bases are TGCGCCAGCAGCCTAGGACAGCGTCAGCCCCAGCATTTT. The rearrangement uses TRBV5-1 and TRBJ1-5; D perhaps matches TRBD1 (6 bases). This CDR3 has 13 amino acids. Germline CDR1 reads SGHRS; CDR2 reads YFSETQ. The germline V and J ends were trimmed by 4 bases and 6 bases, with 11 bases remaining between them.

This clone was seen a few times. This chain joins TRBV18 and TRBJ1-6; TRBD1 aligns across 8 bases. Germline V gives CDR1 KGHSH, CDR2 LQKENI. J lost 8 bases, V lost 5 bases, and 5 bases had no gene match. The CDR3 sequence is 14 residues long. The CDR3 here is CASSSTGADSPLHF. CDR3 coding DNA: TGTGCCAGCTCATCGACAGGGGCGGATTCACCCCTCCACTTT.

This clone was recorded once. J is TRBJ1-4 and V is TRBV19, with 7 bases identical to TRBD1. This CDR3 contains 15 residues. V shed 6 bases, J shed 6 bases, and the junction held 10 bases outside the gene matches. The germline gives CDR1 LNHDA, CDR2 SQIVND (reference sequence). The CDR3 loop reads CASSPTPGTDEKLFF. Here the CDR3 DNA reads TGTGCCAGTAGCCCGACGCCGGGGACAGATGAAAAACTGTTTTTT.

This clone was seen only a few times. CDR3: CASSRGSGGTYEQYF. Written as DNA, the CDR3 is TGCGCCAGTTCGCGGGGTAGCGGGGGCACCTACGAGCAGTACTTC. The rearrangement uses TRBV5-1 and TRBJ2-7; 9 nucleotides align to TRBD2. Germline V gives CDR1 SGHRS, CDR2 YFSETQ. With V trimmed by 8 bases and J by 2 bases, 11 bases remained unmatched. The CDR3 has 15 amino acids.

In the case of this clone: One junction end disagrees with the germline gene, perhaps due to a read error. CDR3 sequence: CASSYSSLSNAKLFF. The CDR3 nucleotides read TGTGCCAGCAGTTACTCGAGCCTTTCGAATGCAAAACTGTTTTTT. J is TRBJ1-4 and V is TRBV6-5; D call uncertain. Germline V CDR1 and CDR2: MNHEY, SVGAGI. This CDR3 is built from 15 residues.

V is TRBV7-2 and J is TRBJ1-2; TRBD1 matches 7 bases. The CDR3 is made up of 14 amino acids. CDR1 and CDR2 (germline): SGHTA, FQGNSA. The junction had 0 bases not matched to a gene; V was cut back by 1 base and J by 1 base. CDR3 protein: CASSLDRGNYGYTF. In nucleotides, the CDR3 is TGTGCCAGCAGCTTAGACAGGGGTAACTATGGCTACACCTTC.

This clone has a handful of counts. The gene calls are TRBV7-9 and TRBJ1-3, with 12 bases fitting TRBD1. Germline CDR1 is SEHNR and CDR2 is FQNEAQ (reference sequence). V was pared by 4 bases and J by 4 bases, with 11 bases of the junction left unmatched. CDR3 size: 18 residues. The CDR3 sequence is CASSSGQGAVSGGNTIYF. The CDR3 nucleotides are TGTGCCAGCAGCTCGGGACAGGGGGCCGTATCTGGAGGAAACACCATATATTTT.

The chain is built from TRBV6-5 and TRBJ1-5, with 7 bases matching TRBD1. CDR3 length: 16 residues. Germline CDR1 MNHEY, CDR2 SVGAGI. The trim removed 2 bases at V and 3 bases at J, leaving 7 bases unmatched. The CDR3 loop reads CASSYRAGGDNQPQHF. The CDR3 nucleotides read TGTGCCAGCAGTTACCGGGCAGGGGGTGACAATCAGCCCCAGCATTTT.

The rearrangement links TRBV18 to TRBJ2-7, with D unresolved. The CDR3 sequence is 17 residues long. Germline V gene sequence: CDR1 KGHSH, CDR2 LQKENI. Trimming shortened V by 2 bases and J by 3 bases, and 20 bases separated the two germline ends. CDR3 coding DNA: TGTGCCAGCTCACCATCCTACAGCCTCCCCCTTCTCTACGAGCAGTACTTC. Its protein is CASSPSYSLPLLYEQYF.

The chain links TRBV7-9 to TRBJ1-5; D gene uncertain. The V gene lost 3 bases and the J gene lost 5 bases, with 8 bases spanning the gap. The germline V gene encodes CDR1 SEHNR and CDR2 FQNEAQ (reference sequence). The length of the CDR3 is 13 residues. In DNA form, the CDR3 reads TGTGCCAGCAGCTTTTCCGTCGATCAGCCCCAGCATTTT. Translation gives CASSFSVDQPQHF.

V is TRBV6-5 and J is TRBJ2-5, with D possibly matching TRBD1 (5 bases). V was trimmed by 7 bases and J by 5 bases, leaving 17 bases between them. The germline CDR1 and CDR2 sequences are MNHEY and SVGAGI. The CDR3 consists of 14 residues. CDR3 amino acids: CASKWPGQEETQYF. The DNA for the CDR3 is TGTGCCAGCAAGTGGCCAGGGCAGGAGGAGACCCAGTACTTC.

V usage is TRBV5-1 and J usage is TRBJ1-1; 7 nucleotides match TRBD1. The germline V gene encodes CDR1 SGHRS and CDR2 YFSETQ. This CDR3 spans 13 amino acids. J gave up 6 bases and V 4 bases, and 6 bases lay outside the gene matches. This CDR3 is CASSTETGSEAFF. In nucleotides, the CDR3 is TGCGCCAGCAGCACTGAGACAGGGTCTGAAGCTTTCTTT.

This sequence joins TRBV19 and TRBJ2-7; maybe TRBD1 (6 bases). This CDR3 is 13 amino acids long. Germline V lookup: CDR1 LNHDA, CDR2 SQIVND (reference sequence). Trimming stripped 1 base from V and 3 bases from J, with 7 bases between. The CDR3 protein is CASSIAQGYEQYF. The CDR3 bases are TGTGCCAGTAGTATAGCACAGGGCTACGAGCAGTACTTC.

The chain is built from TRBV6-5 and TRBJ1-1, with D maybe TRBD1 (5 bases). Germline V gene data show CDR1 as MNHEY and CDR2 as SVGAGI. The ends were cut back, 0 bases at V and 10 bases at J, with 12 bases in the middle. The CDR3 contains 13 residues. CDR3 DNA: TGTGCCAGCAGTTACTCCGGTTGGGGGGTAGCTTTCTTT. It encodes CASSYSGWGVAFF.

The chain joins TRBV6-5 to TRBJ2-2; a weak D match, TRBD1 (5 bases). This CDR3 spans 14 amino acids. Trimming removed 3 bases from V and 7 bases from J, with 12 bases in between. Germline loops: CDR1 MNHEY, CDR2 SVGAGI. CDR3 sequence (DNA): TGTGCCAGCAGTTATCCAGGGAAGGGCGGGGAGCTGTTTTTT. Amino acid sequence: CASSYPGKGGELFF.

V is TRBV18 and J is TRBJ1-2; 8 bases are a match to TRBD1. V lost 4 bases, J lost 7 bases, and 17 bases stayed unmatched. The CDR3 contains 17 residues. Germline V gives CDR1 KGHSH, CDR2 LQKENI. CDR3 in DNA: TGTGCCAGCTCACGAACCGTTCCTGGGGCAGGGGGCGGTGGCTACACCTTC. Translated: CASSRTVPGAGGGGYTF. Using reference TRBV18 and TRBJ1-2 for the parts outside the CDR3, the full variable domain is NAGVMQNPRHLVRRRGQEARLRCSPMKGHSHVYWYRQLPEEGLKFMVYLQKENIIDESGMPKERFSAEFPKEGPSILRIQQVVRGDSAAYFCASSRTVPGAGGGGYTFGSGTRLTVV.

In this sample, this clone turned up a few times. The chain joins TRBV30 to TRBJ2-2; no firm D call. Germline assignment: CDR1 GTSNPN and CDR2 SVGIG (reference sequence). Trimming took 4 bases from V and 2 from J, leaving 11 bases between them. CDR3 length equals 14 residues. CDR3 bases: TGTGCCTGGAACTTCAGGATTAACACCGGGGAGCTGTTTTTT. Its translation: CAWNFRINTGELFF.

This chain uses TRBV6-5 with TRBJ2-1; no reliable D call. Germline assignment: CDR1 MNHEY and CDR2 SVGAGI. The CDR3 length is 14 residues. V was shortened by 10 bases and J by 2 bases, with 15 bases between the two germline ends. CDR3 sequence reads: CATHSSLAYNEQFF. Here the CDR3 DNA reads TGTGCCACCCATAGCAGCTTAGCCTACAATGAGCAGTTCTTC.

This clone was seen a handful of times. The V gene is TRBV28, the J gene TRBJ2-7; tentative D call: TRBD1 (6 bases). Germline V gene lookup returns CDR1 MDHEN and CDR2 SYDVKM. This CDR3 is 13 amino acids long. V was trimmed by 6 bases and J by 3 bases, leaving 12 bases between them. This CDR3 is CASRSGQNYEQYF. Here the CDR3 DNA reads TGTGCCAGCAGGTCCGGACAGAACTACGAGCAGTACTTC.

The chain joins TRBV7-9 to TRBJ2-3; D uncertain. The germline V gene encodes CDR1 SEHNR and CDR2 FQNEAQ (reference sequence). The ends were cut back, 1 base at V and 0 bases at J, with 5 bases in the middle. The length of the CDR3 is 14 residues. For the CDR3, the DNA is TGTGCCAGCAGCTTAGGACTGAGCACAGATACGCAGTATTTT. It codes for CASSLGLSTDTQYF.

The rearrangement joins TRBV7-2 to TRBJ2-1; tentatively, D is TRBD1 (5 bases). V shed 1 base and J shed 2 bases, with 9 bases lying between them. The CDR3 spans 15 residues. Germline V gene data show CDR1 as SGHTA and CDR2 as FQGNSA. As DNA, the CDR3 is TGTGCCAGCAGCTTAGAAGGGGCCCCCTACAATGAGCAGTTCTTC. The encoded protein is CASSLEGAPYNEQFF.

V usage is TRBV11-2 and J usage is TRBJ1-5; D ambiguous. CDR3 length: 12 residues. The germline CDR1 and CDR2 sequences are SGHAT and FQNNGV. V was clipped by 5 bases and J by 5 bases, with 7 bases between them. The CDR3 here is CASSDNDQPQHF. CDR3 DNA: TGTGCCAGCAGCGACAACGATCAGCCCCAGCATTTT.